This T cell receptor beta chain appears in the sequencing data of a study of cytomegalovirus exposure and HLA in healthy donors. Turning to the study itself: Within the Caucasian-associated ancestry cluster were roughly 82% of the roughly 360 genotyped donors.

This PCR relied on a set of 60 Vbeta primers and 13 Jbeta primers. Some clones are missing from TCRdb's copy, which holds only in-frame ones; the method was immunoSEQ multiplex PCR. The profile shows some 150,000 clones, approximately 82% of them singletons. CDR1 is LNHDA, CDR2 SQIVND, per germline (reference sequence). CDR3 length: 15 amino acids. The V and J ends lost 2 bases and 2 bases respectively, with 11 bases between them. This cohort consisted of healthy bone marrow donors. Study observations and caveats: The study designated 160 or so TCR beta chains cytomegalovirus-associated. According to a later analysis, donors in an Asian-associated ancestry cluster reportedly had fewer N-insertions than the roughly 630-donor mean.

This clone was observed a single time. Its antigen is unidentified. The chain has TRBV19 and TRBJ2-3; D is possibly TRBD1 (5 bases). The receptor comes from a woman aged 40 to 55 in good health and CMV-seronegative. What was sequenced was PBMCs. CDR3 sequence reads: CASSIFGALTDTQYF. The CDR3 nucleotides are TGTGCCAGTAGTATATTTGGGGCACTCACAGATACGCAGTATTTT.